This is a list of T cell receptor beta chains from one sample in a study of blood T cell repertoires in COVID-19. Data came from immunoSEQ multiplex PCR; TCRdb stores just in-frame clones and leaves some out. The data hold around 130,000 clones, with more than 75% observed a single time. Source material: peripheral blood. All receptors derive from a woman between 45 and 60 years old who had recovered from COVID-19. CDR3s include the opening cysteine and the closing phenylalanine or tryptophan. Each record gives: J gene, clone size, D gene, V gene, CDR3 protein, CDR3 DNA. D genes are given only for firm matches. Some rows mark clone size as missing; the rest say once, few, many or name a class of expanded clone.

J: TRBJ2-7
size: NA
D: NA
V: TRBV30
CDR3: CAWSRVGEQYF
DNA: TGTGCCTGGAGCCGGGTCGGAGAGCAGTACTTC

J: TRBJ1-1
size: NA
D: NA
V: TRBV10-1
CDR3: CASRGGREEENTEAFF
DNA: TGCGCCAGCAGGGGGGGGAGGGAGGAGGAGAACACTGAAGCTTTCTTT

J: TRBJ2-1
size: NA
D: TRBD2
V: TRBV4-2
CDR3: CATTGGLESYNEQFF
DNA: TGTGCCACTACGGGAGGGCTTGAGTCCTACAATGAGCAGTTCTTC

J: TRBJ2-2
size: NA
D: TRBD1
V: TRBV10-3
CDR3: CAISESGQVNTGELFF
DNA: TGTGCCATCAGTGAGTCGGGACAGGTGAACACCGGGGAGCTGTTTTTT

J: TRBJ2-5
size: NA
D: TRBD2
V: TRBV20-1
CDR3: CSASISGAQETQYF
DNA: TGCAGTGCTAGTATTAGCGGGGCCCAAGAGACCCAGTACTTC

J: TRBJ2-2
size: once
D: NA
V: TRBV5-1
CDR3: CASSLGRQRGGELFF
DNA: TGCGCCAGCAGCTTGGGTCGACAAAGGGGCGGGGAGCTGTTTTTT

J: TRBJ1-2
size: NA
D: NA
V: TRBV7-9
CDR3: CASSSRTAAYGYTF
DNA: TGTGCCAGCAGCTCCCGGACAGCCGCCTATGGCTACACCTTC

J: TRBJ1-1
size: NA
D: NA
V: TRBV23-1
CDR3: CASKAAEAFF
DNA: TGCGCCAGCAAGGCGGCTGAAGCTTTCTTT

J: TRBJ1-1
size: few
D: TRBD1
V: TRBV12-3/TRBV12-4
CDR3: CASSPGTGLGAFF
DNA: TGTGCCAGCAGTCCGGGGACAGGCCTCGGAGCTTTCTTT

J: TRBJ2-5
size: NA
D: TRBD2
V: TRBV29-1
CDR3: CSVDGQSWGGRETQYF
DNA: TGCAGCGTTGACGGCCAGAGCTGGGGAGGGAGGGAGACCCAGTACTTC

J: TRBJ1-2
size: NA
D: TRBD1
V: TRBV29-1
CDR3: CSVGRTGRTNYGYTF
DNA: TGCAGCGTTGGCAGGACAGGGAGAACCAACTATGGCTACACCTTC

J: TRBJ1-5
size: few
D: NA
V: TRBV4-2
CDR3: CASSLELYSNQPQHF
DNA: TGTGCCAGCAGCCTCGAGCTGTATAGCAATCAGCCCCAGCATTTT

J: TRBJ2-3
size: once
D: NA
V: TRBV2
CDR3: CATGWRTGTDTQYF
DNA: TGTGCCACCGGGTGGCGGACGGGGACAGATACGCAGTATTTT

J: TRBJ2-2
size: NA
D: NA
V: TRBV9
CDR3: CASSVQGTGELFF
DNA: TGTGCCAGCAGCGTGCAGGGGACCGGGGAGCTGTTTTTT

J: TRBJ2-1
size: NA
D: NA
V: TRBV2
CDR3: CASSEVDGRDNEQFF
DNA: TGTGCCAGCAGTGAGGTCGATGGCAGGGACAATGAGCAGTTCTTC

J: TRBJ2-5
size: NA
D: NA
V: TRBV7-3
CDR3: CASSRSGGETQYF
DNA: TGTGCCAGCAGCCGTAGCGGTGGAGAGACCCAGTACTTC

J: TRBJ1-1
size: NA
D: TRBD1
V: TRBV19
CDR3: CASNADRGNTEAFF
DNA: TGTGCCAGTAATGCGGACAGGGGGAACACTGAAGCTTTCTTT

J: TRBJ2-7
size: NA
D: TRBD1
V: TRBV29-1
CDR3: CSVVGGTGANEQYF
DNA: TGCAGCGTTGTGGGGGGGACAGGGGCGAACGAGCAGTACTTC

J: TRBJ1-2
size: NA
D: NA
V: TRBV4-2
CDR3: CASSQEGGDYGYTF
DNA: TGTGCCAGCAGCCAAGAAGGAGGAGACTATGGCTACACCTTC

J: TRBJ1-2
size: NA
D: TRBD1
V: TRBV4-1
CDR3: CASSPRGNGYGYTF
DNA: TGCGCCAGCAGCCCCAGGGGGAATGGCTATGGCTACACCTTC

J: TRBJ2-7
size: NA
D: NA
V: TRBV19
CDR3: CASTPSFSSYEQYF
DNA: TGTGCCAGTACCCCTAGCTTCAGCTCCTACGAGCAGTACTTC

J: TRBJ1-2
size: NA
D: NA
V: TRBV5-8
CDR3: CASRWTVGYTF
DNA: TGTGCCAGCAGATGGACAGTCGGCTACACCTTC

J: TRBJ2-5
size: NA
D: TRBD2
V: TRBV7-9
CDR3: CASSSSGRGFLETQYF
DNA: TGTGCCAGCAGCTCTAGCGGGAGGGGCTTTTTAGAGACCCAGTACTTC

J: TRBJ1-2
size: NA
D: TRBD1
V: TRBV2
CDR3: CASTWDRGGYGYTF
DNA: TGTGCCAGCACCTGGGACAGGGGTGGATATGGCTACACCTTC

J: TRBJ2-7
size: once
D: TRBD1
V: TRBV4-3
CDR3: CASSTGTGPYEQYF
DNA: TGCGCCAGCAGTACCGGGACAGGTCCCTACGAGCAGTACTTC

J: TRBJ2-5
size: once
D: TRBD2
V: TRBV29-1
CDR3: CSVRRSSGGEETQYF
DNA: TGCAGCGTTCGCCGCTCTAGCGGGGGAGAAGAGACCCAGTACTTC

J: TRBJ1-2
size: NA
D: NA
V: TRBV10-3
CDR3: CAIRPGANYGYTF
DNA: TGTGCCATACGGCCGGGAGCTAACTATGGCTACACCTTC

J: TRBJ1-2
size: NA
D: NA
V: TRBV7-9
CDR3: CASSLANRNYGYTF
DNA: TGTGCCAGCAGCTTAGCAAACCGGAACTATGGCTACACCTTC

J: TRBJ1-5
size: NA
D: NA
V: TRBV2
CDR3: CASSDRQLNQPQHF
DNA: TGTGCCAGCAGTGACCGACAGCTCAATCAGCCCCAGCATTTT

J: TRBJ1-4
size: NA
D: NA
V: TRBV25-1
CDR3: CASSESTGDNEKLFF
DNA: TGTGCCAGCAGTGAGTCGACAGGAGATAATGAAAAACTGTTTTTT

J: TRBJ2-3
size: few
D: TRBD2
V: TRBV19
CDR3: CASSPFLAGGRRTDTQYF
DNA: TGTGCCAGTTCCCCCTTTCTAGCGGGGGGGCGACGCACAGATACGCAGTATTTT

J: TRBJ2-3
size: NA
D: NA
V: TRBV6-1
CDR3: CASSETGTDTQYF
DNA: TGTGCCAGCAGTGAAACAGGGACAGATACGCAGTATTTT

J: TRBJ2-1
size: NA
D: NA
V: TRBV7-9
CDR3: CASSLAGRGNNEQFF
DNA: TGTGCCAGCAGCTTAGCGGGGCGGGGAAACAATGAGCAGTTCTTC